One sample yielded the 20 T cell receptor beta chains listed below, sequenced in a study of human T cells and chemical hapten exposure. Each CDR3 protein is one row after TCRdb ran MiXCR on the RACE reads. The table includes 300,000 to 450,000 distinct CDR3 sequences, roughly 5.3% detected once. Time point described: pre-sensitization, week 0. Treatment: therapeutic diphenylcyclopropenone sensitization with weekly scalp DPC. This specimen was whole blood, taken in connection with sensitization to the hapten diphenylcyclopropenone (DPC). The receptors shown here come from a woman in her forties or fifties with alopecia areata. Some clones in this sample may be carry-over from other donors' samples.

V and J are TRBV5-1 and TRBJ1-1, with a possible D match to TRBD1 (6 bases). CDR3 length: 16 amino acids. Trimming cost V 1 base and J 3 bases, with 16 bases left between them. CDR1 is SGHRS and CDR2 is YFSETQ in the germline V gene. CDR3: CASSLFVMGADTEAFF. DNA of the CDR3: TGCGCCAGCAGCTTGTTCGTGATGGGGGCTGACACTGAAGCTTTCTTT.

This clonotype was observed a few times. V gene TRBV7-2 combines with J gene TRBJ2-4, with D unclear. Trimming took 1 base from V and 4 from J, leaving 11 bases between them. CDR1 and CDR2 (germline): SGHTA, FQGNSA. This CDR3 is 15 amino acids long. Written as DNA, the CDR3 is TGTGCCAGCAGCTTAGGAGTTGTAAGGAAAAACATTCAGTACTTC. This encodes CASSLGVVRKNIQYF.

The gene calls are TRBV10-3 and TRBJ1-1; no firm D call. Trimming stripped 4 bases from V and 1 base from J, with 13 bases between. The CDR3 consists of 15 residues. CDR1 and CDR2 from the germline V gene are ENHRY and SYGVKD. The CDR3: CAISAPGGRNTEAFF. The CDR3 DNA is TGTGCCATCAGTGCCCCGGGAGGAAGGAACACTGAAGCTTTCTTT.

This clonotype was seen ten or more times. The chain links TRBV3-1 to TRBJ1-1; D perhaps matches TRBD1 (5 bases). Between the trimmed V and J ends, which lost 3 bases and 3 bases, there was a span of 17 bases. The CDR3 is 16 residues long. Germline CDR1 LGHDT, CDR2 YNNKEL (reference sequence). The CDR3 DNA is TGTGCCAGCAGCCAGGCCGGGGCCCGCAGGGACACTGAAGCTTTCTTT. This translates into CASSQAGARRDTEAFF. Complete variable domain (other parts from reference TRBV3-1 and TRBJ1-1): DTAVSQTPKYLVTQMGNDKSIKCEQNLGHDTMYWYKQDSKKFLKIMFSYNNKELIINETVPNRFSPKSPDKAHLNLHINSLELGDSAVYFCASSQAGARRDTEAFFGQGTRLTVV.

This clonotype came up many times. The V call is TRBV6-1, the J call TRBJ1-6; possibly TRBD1 for D (6 bases). Germline V gives CDR1 MNHNS, CDR2 SASEGT. Trimming removed 7 bases from V and 10 bases from J, with 14 bases in between. CDR3 length: 13 residues. CDR3 DNA: TGTGCCAGCATGAACAGGGTGCGGTCACCCCTCCACTTT. Translated: CASMNRVRSPLHF.

This chain connects TRBV7-2 to TRBJ2-2, with unresolved D. The CDR3 spans 14 residues. Per germline, CDR1 SGHTA and CDR2 FQGNSA. Trimming took 5 bases from V and 5 from J, leaving 12 bases between them. CDR3 bases: TGTGCCAGCAGCCATGGACGAAGGACCGGGGAGCTGTTTTTT. This gives the protein CASSHGRRTGELFF.

Ten or more counts support this clonotype. The V gene is TRBV18, the J gene TRBJ2-1; 9 bases are a match to TRBD1. The CDR3 spans 12 residues. Trimming removed 6 bases from V and 8 bases from J; junction bases left unmatched: 2. CDR1 is KGHSH and CDR2 is LQKENI in the germline V gene. CDR3 DNA sequence: TGTGCCAGCTCCCGGGACAGGGATGAGCAGTTCTTC. Protein: CASSRDRDEQFF.

This clonotype was picked up a small number of times. The CDR3 nucleotides read TGCAGCGTTCGACAGGGTGCGGGTGGCTACACCTTC. Its protein product is CSVRQGAGGYTF. This rearrangement joins TRBV29-1 to TRBJ1-2; 7 bases fit TRBD1. The CDR3 consists of 12 residues. Germline-derived CDR1 and CDR2 are SQVTM and ANQGSEA. Unmatched junction bases numbered 7, after V lost 5 bases and J lost 7 bases.

This clonotype was observed a few times. The gene calls are TRBV12-3 or TRBV12-4 and TRBJ1-6; no clear D gene. This CDR3 is 17 amino acids long. Trimming took off 2 bases at V and 7 bases at J, with 18 bases between the two ends. The chain's CDR3 is CASSLRVRLPDNSPLHF. The CDR3, as DNA: TGTGCCAGCAGTTTAAGGGTACGGCTTCCGGACAATTCACCCCTCCACTTT.

This clonotype was seen at least ten times. The V call is TRBV7-9, the J call TRBJ2-2; the D gene could be TRBD1 or TRBD2 (5 bases each). The CDR3 totals 15 residues. Germline V CDR1 and CDR2: SEHNR, FQNEAQ (reference sequence). V was shortened by 2 bases and J by 2 bases, with 9 bases between the two germline ends. The CDR3 DNA reads as TGTGCCAGCAGCTTAAGGGGAGCTAACACCGGGGAGCTGTTTTTT. Amino acid sequence: CASSLRGANTGELFF.

Many counts were recorded for this clonotype. The rearrangement uses TRBV5-5 and TRBJ2-7; the D gene is possibly TRBD2 (6 bases). V gave up 3 bases and J gave up 3 bases, with 13 bases separating them. The CDR3 runs to 14 residues. CDR1 and CDR2 (germline): SGHKS, YYEKEE (reference sequence). CDR3 amino acids: CASSSVGGDYEQYF. In DNA form, the CDR3 reads TGTGCCAGCAGCTCGGTGGGGGGAGACTACGAGCAGTACTTC.

There are many counts of this clonotype. This chain joins TRBV30 and TRBJ1-2; TRBD1 matches 9 bases. CDR3 length: 15 amino acids. The V and J ends lost 4 bases and 1 base, in that order; junction bases with no gene match: 7. The V gene's germline CDR1 is GTSNPN and CDR2 SVGIG (reference sequence). CDR3 nucleotides: TGTGCCTGGATTTTGGGACAGGGATTTAACTATGGCTACACCTTC. As protein: CAWILGQGFNYGYTF.

Notes on this clonotype: A much larger clone is a single base away; this may be a read error. This rearrangement joins TRBV5-6 to TRBJ2-7; possibly TRBD1 for D (5 bases). V lost 0 bases and J lost 7, with 17 bases in between. CDR3 length: 15 amino acids. Germline V gene sequence: CDR1 SGHDT, CDR2 YYEEEE. The CDR3 nucleotides read TGTGCCAGCAGCTTGGGGCCGTGGTATCAGGGAGAGCAGTACTTC. Residues: CASSLGPWYQGEQYF. Based on the CDR3 plus reference TRBV5-6 and TRBJ2-7, the full variable domain is DAGVTQSPTHLIKTRGQQVTLRCSPKSGHDTVSWYQQALGQGPQFIFQYYEEEERQRGNFPDRFSGHQFPNYSSELNVNALLLGDSALYLCASSLGPWYQGEQYFGPGTRLTVT.

This clonotype was detected ten times or more. The J gene is TRBJ2-7, the V gene TRBV20-1, with TRBD2 identical over 10 bases. Losses at the gene ends were 5 bases for V and 4 bases for J; bases not matched to a gene: 11. The CDR3 runs to 15 residues. Germline CDR1 reads DFQATT; CDR2 reads SNEGSKA (reference sequence). The DNA of the CDR3 is TGCAGTGCTTGTGGCGAACTAGCGGGGCCATACGAGCAGTACTTC. This gives the protein CSACGELAGPYEQYF.

This clonotype occurred a few times. The chain carries TRBV5-1 and TRBJ1-2, with 8 positions matching TRBD1. The CDR3 spans 14 residues. CDR1 and CDR2 from the germline V gene are SGHRS and YFSETQ. The junction had 2 bases not matched to a gene; V was cut back by 3 bases and J by 1 base. This CDR3 reads CASSSGGSNYGYTF. For the CDR3, the DNA is TGCGCCAGCAGCTCAGGGGGCAGTAACTATGGCTACACCTTC.

In its sample, this clonotype was seen a few times. The chain joins TRBV20-1 to TRBJ1-1; a weak D match, TRBD1 (5 bases). Germline CDR1 reads DFQATT; CDR2 reads SNEGSKA (reference sequence). The CDR3 is 15 amino acids. V was pared by 0 bases and J by 4 bases, with 15 bases between. The CDR3 is CSARDGGGVITEAFF. CDR3 in DNA: TGCAGTGCTAGAGATGGGGGGGGAGTAATCACTGAAGCTTTCTTT.

A few counts support this clonotype. The rearrangement links TRBV6-1 to TRBJ2-7; a possible D gene is TRBD2 (7 bases). V was cut by 0 bases and J by 2 bases, with 11 bases left in between. The CDR3 length is 15 residues. CDR1 MNHNS and CDR2 SASEGT come from the germline V gene. The DNA for the CDR3 is TGTGCCAGCAGTGAAGCCGGGGGGCCTACCTACGAGCAGTACTTC. This gives the protein CASSEAGGPTYEQYF.

This clonotype was seen ten or more times. The chain employs TRBV12-3 or TRBV12-4 and TRBJ1-1; possible D gene TRBD1, 6 bases. This CDR3 region has 13 residues. V lost 6 bases and J 6 bases, leaving 14 bases between the germline ends. The CDR3 loop reads CASRLTGSAEAFF. Here the CDR3 DNA reads TGTGCCAGCAGACTAACAGGGAGCGCTGAAGCTTTCTTT.

This clonotype was counted at least ten times. The CDR3 spells CASRNRGSYNEQFF. In DNA form, the CDR3 reads TGTGCCAGCAGGAACAGGGGCTCCTACAATGAGCAGTTCTTC. The V and J genes are TRBV2 and TRBJ2-1; TRBD1 matches at 7 bases. The CDR3 extends over 14 amino acids. V dropped 6 bases and J dropped 0; count of bases not matched to a gene: 2. Per the germline V gene, CDR1 is SNHLY and CDR2 is FYNNEI.

The V call is TRBV5-6, the J call TRBJ2-7; either TRBD1 or TRBD2 may supply D (5 bases each). The CDR3 has 14 amino acids. Germline lookup yields CDR1 SGHDT and CDR2 YYEEEE. V was trimmed by 7 bases and J by 7 bases, leaving 21 bases between them. The CDR3 DNA reads as TGTGCCAGCTCTCCTCCGAGGGGAGAGGGGGAGCAGTACTTC. Residues: CASSPPRGEGEQYF.